Following are 27 T cell receptor beta chains from one sample sequenced in a study of regulatory T cells in long-lasting Graves disease (TCRdb year 2021). The sample's time point label is to be understood as: newly diagnosed GD, antithyroid drugs for less than 3 months. RNA was extracted from PBMCs in TRIzol for both TCR sequencing and RNA sequencing. The library was generated by multiplex PCR. TCRdb lists the instrument as Illumina HiSeq 4000. TCR beta libraries were built with iRepertoire HTBI primers and Arm-PCR amplification of CDR3 regions. The public reads were run again by TCRdb, first through fastp at Q25 and then through MiXCR, and only productive beta chains were kept. Rows are unified per CDR3 protein, each entry keeping the most common DNA and genes. For this sample the table gives roughly 220,000 distinct CDR3 sequences, of which approximately 20% were detected only once. More than 20% of the sample is held by the ten biggest clonotypes.

The sample was peripheral blood mononuclear cells (PBMCs), taken at new diagnosis, from a patient treated with antithyroid drugs. The source of these receptors is a female donor with Graves disease.

This clonotype was recorded many times. The DNA for the CDR3 is TGTGCCAGCAGTTACTCTCGGGACACGCAGAACACCGGGGAGCTGTTTTTT. Its protein is CASSYSRDTQNTGELFF. The chain carries TRBV6-5 and TRBJ2-2; possibly TRBD1 for D (6 bases). This CDR3 has 17 residues. Trimming removed 0 bases at V and 1 base at J, with 12 bases between. The germline CDR1 and CDR2 sequences are MNHEY and SVGAGI.

This clonotype was seen repeatedly, ten times or more. The rearrangement uses TRBV6-1 and TRBJ2-7; 8 bases map to TRBD1. Germline-derived CDR1 and CDR2 are MNHNS and SASEGT. The CDR3 runs 14 residues. V lost 6 bases, J lost 3 bases, and 7 bases stayed unmatched. The CDR3 reads CASRMDRAFYEQYF. CDR3 DNA sequence: TGTGCCAGCAGAATGGACAGGGCTTTCTACGAGCAGTACTTC.

Many counts were recorded for this clonotype. V is TRBV29-1 and J is TRBJ2-1, with 7 bases that match TRBD2. The CDR3 runs to 14 residues. Germline V gene sequence: CDR1 SQVTM, CDR2 ANQGSEA. The ends lost 2 bases at V and 6 bases at J; junction bases unmatched: 7. The DNA for the CDR3 is TGCAGCGTTGAAAGGGCGGGAGTAGGCAATGAGCAGTTCTTC. It yields the protein CSVERAGVGNEQFF.

This clonotype came up many times. The gene calls are TRBV19 and TRBJ1-1; D might be TRBD1 (5 bases). Deletions cut 3 bases from V and 0 bases from J, with 8 bases between. This CDR3 contains 14 residues. The V gene's germline CDR1 is LNHDA and CDR2 SQIVND (reference sequence). CDR3 amino acids: CASSMGPLNTEAFF. The CDR3 coding sequence is TGTGCCAGTAGTATGGGGCCACTGAACACTGAAGCTTTCTTT.

V gene TRBV12-3 or TRBV12-4 combines with J gene TRBJ1-1, with D hard to call. V was trimmed by 8 bases and J by 1 base, leaving 8 bases between them. This CDR3 is 12 amino acids long. CDR3 sequence (DNA): TGTGCCAGCTCCCCTTGGAACACTGAAGCTTTCTTT. Protein sequence: CASSPWNTEAFF.

This chain uses TRBV19 with TRBJ1-2; D remains ambiguous. Germline-derived CDR1 and CDR2 are LNHDA and SQIVND (reference sequence). The CDR3 consists of 13 residues. V lost 4 bases to trimming and J lost 4 bases, with 10 bases between them. In DNA form, the CDR3 reads TGTGCCAGTAGTACAAAGGCGGGCTATGGCTACACCTTC. Protein sequence: CASSTKAGYGYTF.

This clonotype was detected ten times or more. CDR3 sequence: CSARDYARVETQYF. The DNA of the CDR3 is TGCAGTGCTAGAGATTATGCCAGGGTAGAGACCCAGTACTTC. This chain links TRBV20-1 with TRBJ2-5; the D gene is possibly TRBD1 (5 bases). V was pared by 0 bases and J by 4 bases, with 12 bases between. The CDR3 is made up of 14 amino acids. Germline-derived CDR1 and CDR2 are DFQATT and SNEGSKA (reference sequence).

This clonotype came up many times. This chain links TRBV4-1 with TRBJ2-3; D might be TRBD2 (6 bases). Germline CDR1 and CDR2: MGHRA and YSYEKL. This CDR3 spans 14 amino acids. The V end lost 4 bases, the J end lost 2 bases, and 10 bases lay between the germline ends. The CDR3 nucleotides read TGCGCCAGCAGCCTCCGGGAGAACACAGATACGCAGTATTTT. The encoded protein is CASSLRENTDTQYF.

This clonotype was seen repeatedly, ten times or more. The chain links TRBV6-1 to TRBJ2-3, with D possibly TRBD2 on 6 matching bases. The CDR3 is made up of 12 amino acids. Per germline, CDR1 MNHNS and CDR2 SASEGT. V lost 7 bases, J lost 6 bases, and 11 bases lay in between. The CDR3 nucleotides are TGTGCCAGCACGGGGAGGTCCGATACGCAGTATTTT. Translation gives CASTGRSDTQYF.

A single count supports this clonotype. The chain carries TRBV11-2 and TRBJ2-2; TRBD2 aligns across 10 bases. V lost 6 bases, J lost 1 base, and 5 bases stayed unmatched. This CDR3 is built from 16 residues. Germline CDR1 reads SGHAT; CDR2 reads FQNNGV. As DNA, the CDR3 is TGTGCCAGCAGATCACTAGCGGGACTGAACACCGGGGAGCTGTTTTTT. This translates into CASRSLAGLNTGELFF.

This clonotype was seen at least ten times. The CDR3 reads CASTGSGTLDSPLHF. CDR3 coding DNA: TGCGCCAGCACCGGTTCCGGGACTCTAGATTCACCCCTCCACTTT. The chain joins TRBV10-2 to TRBJ1-6, with D possibly TRBD1 on 5 matching bases. Germline V gene data show CDR1 as WSHSY and CDR2 as SAAADI. The V and J ends lost 7 bases and 8 bases respectively, with 18 bases between them. CDR3 length: 15 amino acids.

The chain combines TRBV10-3 with TRBJ2-3, with TRBD1 matching over 8 bases. The CDR3 contains 17 residues. Germline-derived CDR1 and CDR2 are ENHRY and SYGVKD. With V trimmed by 4 bases and J by 0 bases, 9 bases remained unmatched. CDR3 in DNA: TGTGCCATCAGTGGAGTCTCAGGGGGCTTCAGCACAGATACGCAGTATTTT. Translating it yields CAISGVSGGFSTDTQYF.

The V gene is TRBV6-2 or TRBV6-3, the J gene TRBJ2-7; 8 bases align to TRBD2. V dropped 6 bases and J dropped 0; count of bases not matched to a gene: 7. The V gene's germline CDR1 is MNHEY and CDR2 SVGEGT. The CDR3 extends over 15 amino acids. The CDR3 nucleotides read TGTGCCAGCAGAGAGCTAGCGGGCCCCTCCTACGAGCAGTACTTC. Its protein product is CASRELAGPSYEQYF.

This chain uses TRBV20-1 with TRBJ2-7; no clear D. V lost 1 base, J lost 9 bases, and 13 bases lay in between. CDR1 and CDR2 from the germline V gene are DFQATT and SNEGSKA (reference sequence). The CDR3 loop spans 12 amino acids. CDR3 DNA sequence: TGCAGTGCTAGAGGACGGGCGTCGGGGCAGTACTTC. Translating gives CSARGRASGQYF.

The V call is TRBV24-1, the J call TRBJ2-7; 8 bases match TRBD1. The V and J ends lost 3 bases and 3 bases, in that order; junction bases with no gene match: 3. The germline V gene encodes CDR1 KGHDR and CDR2 SFDVKD. This CDR3 is built from 14 residues. Here the CDR3 DNA reads TGTGCCACCAGTGATCTGGACAGGGTCTACGAGCAGTACTTC. Translation: CATSDLDRVYEQYF.

This clonotype was seen a handful of times. The rearrangement joins TRBV6-2 or TRBV6-3 to TRBJ1-2, with TRBD1 matching 12 bases. Germline-derived CDR1 and CDR2 are MNHEY and SVGEGT. This CDR3 comprises 15 residues. The ends lost 5 bases at V and 5 bases at J; junction bases unmatched: 6. This CDR3 is CASSEWGQGAYGYTF. The DNA of the CDR3 is TGTGCCAGCAGTGAATGGGGACAGGGGGCATATGGCTACACCTTC.

Worth noting for this clonotype: This may arise from a read error, as a much more abundant clone is one base away. The chain is built from TRBV11-1 and TRBJ1-1; no firm D call. The CDR3 is 13 residues long. CDR1 and CDR2 from the germline V gene are SGHAT and FQDESV (reference sequence). DNA of the CDR3: TGTTCCAGCAGCTTAGAAGAGGGTATGAAAGCTTTCTTT. Translation gives CSSSLEEGMKAFF. Full variable domain (rest looked up from reference TRBV11-1 and TRBJ1-1): EAEVAQSPRYKITEKSQAVAFWCDPISGHATLYWYRQILGQGPELLVQFQDESVVDDSQLPKDRFSAERLKGVDSTLKIQPAELGDSAMYLCSSSLEEGMKAFFGQGTRLTVV.

The rearrangement links TRBV4-1 to TRBJ1-3, with D uncertain. The germline gives CDR1 MGHRA, CDR2 YSYEKL. V gave up 0 bases and J gave up 4 bases, with 10 bases separating them. CDR3 length equals 15 residues. This CDR3 reads CASSQDRLGGNTIYF. In nucleotides, the CDR3 is TGCGCCAGCAGCCAAGACAGGTTGGGCGGAAACACCATATATTTT.

This clonotype was detected ten times or more. This rearrangement joins TRBV20-1 to TRBJ1-4; D not resolved. The CDR3 sequence is 14 residues long. V lost 6 bases and J lost 5, with 16 bases in between. The V gene's germline CDR1 is DFQATT and CDR2 SNEGSKA (reference sequence). The CDR3 spells CSARRLQPNEKLFF. The CDR3 DNA is TGCAGTGCCCGGAGGCTACAGCCAAATGAAAAACTGTTTTTT.

In this sample, this clonotype turned up many times. J is TRBJ1-2 and V is TRBV3-1; perhaps TRBD1 as D (6 bases). Trimming shortened V by 8 bases and J by 2 bases, and 9 bases separated the two germline ends. Germline-derived CDR1 and CDR2 are LGHDT and YNNKEL (reference sequence). The CDR3 extends over 12 amino acids. DNA of the CDR3: TGTGCCAGCTCAGGGGCCAACTATGGCTACACCTTC. This sequence encodes CASSGANYGYTF.

CDR3 loop: CASSPTGGPVHEQYF. The CDR3, as DNA: TGTGCCAGCAGCCCCACAGGGGGCCCAGTACACGAGCAGTACTTC. The chain carries TRBV3-1 and TRBJ2-7, with 9 bases matching TRBD1. From germline, CDR1 is LGHDT and CDR2 YNNKEL (reference sequence). CDR3 length equals 15 residues. The V and J ends lost 4 bases and 5 bases, in that order; junction bases with no gene match: 9.

This rearrangement joins TRBV10-3 to TRBJ2-2, with D unclear. V shed 4 bases and J shed 1 base, with 10 bases lying between them. The CDR3 is made up of 15 amino acids. CDR1 ENHRY and CDR2 SYGVKD come from the germline V gene. The CDR3 is CAISVSRLNTGELFF. CDR3 nucleotides: TGTGCCATCAGTGTGAGTAGACTGAACACCGGGGAGCTGTTTTTT.

This clonotype was seen many times. For the CDR3, the DNA is TGCAGCGTTGAAGATAGACAGGGGGCGCGAGAGACCCAGTACTTC. Residues: CSVEDRQGARETQYF. The chain recombines TRBV29-1 with TRBJ2-5; TRBD1 agrees at 10 bases. Germline CDR1 and CDR2: SQVTM and ANQGSEA. V lost 0 bases and J lost 4; bases outside the gene matches: 5. The CDR3 runs to 15 residues.

The gene calls are TRBV12-3 or TRBV12-4 and TRBJ2-5, with D perhaps TRBD2 (5 bases). The J call could be wrong; TRBJ2-1 is a better fit for the DNA end. The CDR3 extends over 15 amino acids. The CDR3 DNA sequence: TGTGCTGGCAGTTTGGGCGGGTCGGCCGGAGATGAGCAGTTCTTC. Translated, it gives CAGSLGGSAGDEQFF.

This clonotype was seen repeatedly, ten times or more. This chain uses TRBV24-1 with TRBJ2-1, with D possibly matching TRBD2 (5 bases). The CDR3 is 12 amino acids. The germline CDR1 and CDR2 sequences are KGHDR and SFDVKD. Trimming removed 3 bases from V and 14 bases from J, with 13 bases in between. The CDR3 sequence: CATSDNSGVEFF. In nucleotides, the CDR3 is TGTGCCACCAGTGATAACAGCGGAGTCGAGTTCTTC.

The V gene is TRBV2, the J gene TRBJ1-4; TRBD1 aligns across 10 bases. V shed 4 bases, J shed 0 bases, and the junction held 5 bases outside the gene matches. Germline CDR1 is SNHLY and CDR2 is FYNNEI. The CDR3 length is 17 residues. CDR3 loop: CASSVGTGDPTNEKLFF. CDR3 nucleotide sequence: TGTGCCAGCAGTGTGGGGACAGGGGATCCAACTAATGAAAAACTGTTTTTT.

The V and J genes are TRBV12-3 or TRBV12-4 and TRBJ2-7; TRBD2 matches 7 bases. With 3 bases clipped from V and 6 bases from J, the junction kept 11 bases outside the gene matches. The CDR3 is made up of 15 amino acids. CDR3 in DNA: TGTGCCAGCAGTTTGAATCGGGCTTGGGGGGGCGAGCAGTACTTC. It is translated as CASSLNRAWGGEQYF.